A selection of T cell receptor beta chains follows, all from one sample in a study of esophageal squamous cell carcinoma under preoperative chemotherapy. TCRdb reprocessed the PCR reads via MiXCR and lists one record per CDR3 protein. The sample includes 9,500 to 11,000 distinct CDR3 sequences, roughly 59% of them seen just once. The sample was taken from a patient given preoperative chemotherapy. The receptors shown here come from a human donor with esophageal squamous cell carcinoma. The donor label of this sample is uncertain. Each CDR3 is given with its conserved first and last residue. Fields, in order: CDR3 protein, CDR3 DNA, clone size, V gene, D gene, J gene. The D gene is left open where the match is weak. Clone sizes are given selectively: once, few, many, or a class where the clone is expanded.

CASRIPGGIGKDEQFF TGTGCCAGCAGGATACCAGGAGGAATCGGTAAGGATGAGCAGTTCTTC few TRBV6-1 . TRBJ2-1
CASSGPGLEWGLPYNEQFF TGTGCCAGCAGTGGTCCGGGACTAGAGTGGGGACTACCTTACAATGAGCAGTTCTTC . TRBV6-1 TRBD2 TRBJ2-1
CASSNRPYEQFF TGTGCCAGCAGTAACAGACCCTACGAGCAGTTCTTC many TRBV6-5 . TRBJ2-1
CASSKGLGGSLDTGELFF TGTGCCAGCAGTAAAGGACTAGGGGGGAGCTTGGACACCGGGGAGCTGTTTTTT . TRBV25-1 . TRBJ2-2
CASIRTAGGETQYF TGTGCCAGCATTCGGACAGCCGGTGGGGAGACCCAGTACTTC . TRBV6-1 . TRBJ2-5
CASSSRGLRSGVGATDTQYF TGTGCCAGCAGCTCACGAGGTCTCCGGTCGGGGGTCGGTGCTACAGATACGCAGTATTTC . TRBV6-1 . TRBJ2-3
CASKVGATDTQYF TGTGCCAGCAAGGTAGGGGCCACAGATACGCAGTATTTT . TRBV6-1 . TRBJ2-3
CASSYDRLYNEQFF TGTGCCAGCAGTTACGACCGATTATACAATGAGCAGTTCTTC . TRBV6-5 . TRBJ2-1
CASSELGGRATNTQYF TGTGCCAGCAGTGAATTGGGGGGGAGAGCCACAAACACGCAGTATTTC . TRBV6-1 TRBD2 TRBJ2-3
CASNLCTCNSPQHF TGTGCCAGCAATTTGTGCACCTGTAATTCACCCCAGCATTTT . TRBV6-5 . TRBJ1-5
CAKSEEKSGEQFF TGTGCCAAGAGTGAGGAGAAGTCCGGTGAGCAGTTCTTC . TRBV10-3 . TRBJ2-1
CASSETRAGEQFF TGTGCCAGCAGTGAAACCCGTGCGGGCGAGCAGTTCTTC . TRBV6-1 . TRBJ2-1
CASTVDGHNEQYF TGTGCCAGCACTGTGGACGGACACAATGAGCAGTACTTC few TRBV6-1 . TRBJ2-7
CASSPGTASSYEQYF TGTGCCAGCAGCCCCGGAACGGCTAGCTCCTACGAGCAGTACTTC . TRBV11-2 . TRBJ2-7
CASSSGGIQFF TGTGCCAGCAGTTCGGGAGGGATCCAGTTCTTC . TRBV6-5 TRBD2 TRBJ2-1
CASSEGGGGHDTQYF TGTGCCAGCAGTGAGGGGGGGGGAGGCCACGATACGCAGTACTTT . TRBV6-1 TRBD2 TRBJ2-3
CASSEFGGRDKDMQYF TGTGCCAGCAGCGAATTTGGGGGGAGAGACAAAGACATGCAGTATTTT . TRBV6-1 . TRBJ2-3